A single sample gave rise to the 26 T cell receptor beta chains below, sequenced in a study of T cell repertoires in cytomegalovirus infection. TCRdb itself ran the reads through MiXCR, one entry per CDR3 protein. Counted here are about 83,000 distinct CDR3 sequences, about 31% occurring once; the ten biggest clones make up roughly 70%. For these receptors, no antigen is known. The sequences come from CD8+ T cells from cultured PBMCs, collected from culture after CMV antigen stimulation. The receptors here all came from a human donor in good health (CMV status not recorded). Some clones in this sample may be carry-over from other donors' samples.

The chain uses TRBV7-9 and TRBJ2-1, with 7 bases fitting TRBD1. The CDR3 has 15 amino acids. CDR1 is SEHNR and CDR2 is FQNEAQ in the germline V gene (reference sequence). J was trimmed by 2 bases and V by 2 bases; bases with no gene match: 3. The CDR3 DNA sequence: TGTGCCAGCAGCTTACCGACAGGGCCCTACAATGAGCAGTTCTTC. Protein product: CASSLPTGPYNEQFF.

V and J are TRBV28 and TRBJ2-7; the match to TRBD1 covers 8 bases. The V gene end was trimmed by 2 bases and the J gene end by 2 bases; junction bases not matched to a gene: 11. CDR1 and CDR2 from the germline V gene are MDHEN and SYDVKM. The CDR3 loop spans 17 amino acids. The CDR3 loop reads CASSLPEQGDSPYEQYF. The CDR3 coding sequence is TGTGCCAGCAGTTTACCGGAACAGGGGGACAGCCCCTACGAGCAGTACTTC.

The chain uses TRBV10-3 and TRBJ2-7; D gene unclear. V dropped 0 bases and J dropped 2 bases, with 8 bases sitting between them. The CDR3 length is 14 residues. Germline assignment: CDR1 ENHRY and CDR2 SYGVKD. The CDR3 loop reads CAISESSSPYEQYF. CDR3 sequence (DNA): TGTGCCATCAGTGAGTCCAGCAGTCCCTACGAGCAGTACTTC.

This sequence joins TRBV7-6 and TRBJ1-6; D is uncertain. Between the trimmed V and J ends, which lost 5 bases and 2 bases, there was a span of 13 bases. Germline CDR1 and CDR2: SGHVS and FNYEAQ. This CDR3 region has 16 residues. The DNA for the CDR3 is TGTGCCAGCAGCCCCGAAGTATTCCCCTATAATTCACCCCTCCACTTT. Encoded protein: CASSPEVFPYNSPLHF.

This clonotype occurred once. V is TRBV5-5 and J is TRBJ1-1, with TRBD1 matching 7 bases. Germline CDR1 reads SGHKS; CDR2 reads YYEKEE (reference sequence). The CDR3 sequence is 13 residues long. J was trimmed by 8 bases and V by 2 bases; bases with no gene match: 6. The chain's CDR3 is CASSFGGGFEAFF. The CDR3 coding sequence is TGTGCCAGCAGCTTTGGAGGGGGCTTCGAAGCTTTCTTT.

The chain is built from TRBV7-6 and TRBJ1-1; possibly TRBD1 for D (5 bases). The V end was cut by 6 bases, the J end by 5 bases, with 10 bases between. The CDR3 sequence is 12 residues long. The germline V gene has CDR1 SGHVS and CDR2 FNYEAQ. The CDR3 here is CASRGSGTEAFF. For the CDR3, the DNA is TGTGCCAGCAGGGGTTCAGGGACTGAAGCTTTCTTT.

This clonotype was found a few times. This chain links TRBV12-3 or TRBV12-4 with TRBJ2-5; perhaps TRBD2 as D (5 bases). V dropped 5 bases and J dropped 3 bases, with 16 bases sitting between them. The CDR3 length is 15 residues. The CDR3 DNA follows: TGTGCCAGCAGTACCCGGACTTTTAAGGAAGAGACCCAGTACTTC. This gives the protein CASSTRTFKEETQYF.

This clonotype appeared a few times. This chain connects TRBV19 to TRBJ1-1; TRBD1 aligns across 10 bases. The trim removed 10 bases at V and 5 bases at J, leaving 7 bases unmatched. CDR3 length equals 13 residues. CDR1 is LNHDA and CDR2 is SQIVND in the germline V gene (reference sequence). The CDR3 coding sequence is TGTGCCACCAGACAGGGGGCATGGACTGAAGCTTTCTTT. This codes for CATRQGAWTEAFF.

V usage is TRBV12-3 or TRBV12-4 and J usage is TRBJ1-1; D is possibly TRBD1 (5 bases). CDR3 size: 15 residues. V dropped 5 bases and J dropped 0 bases, with 13 bases sitting between them. Here the CDR3 DNA reads TGTGCCAGCAGTCCCCGGACAAATATGAACACTGAAGCTTTCTTT. This gives the protein CASSPRTNMNTEAFF.

This clonotype was counted a few times. V and J are TRBV19 and TRBJ2-7; a possible D gene is TRBD1 (6 bases). The CDR3 is made up of 16 amino acids. CDR1 and CDR2 (germline): LNHDA, SQIVND (reference sequence). Trimming took 5 bases from V and 0 from J, leaving 17 bases between them. The CDR3 sequence is CASSSIQGLSSYEQYF. The CDR3 DNA follows: TGTGCCAGTAGTTCCATTCAGGGGCTAAGCTCCTACGAGCAGTACTTC.

The genes are TRBV7-2 and TRBJ2-5; 10 bases map to TRBD2. V lost 5 bases and J lost 5; bases outside the gene matches: 8. The CDR3 spans 15 residues. The germline CDR1 and CDR2 sequences are SGHTA and FQGNSA. CDR3 sequence reads: CASSRWSGGEETQYF. The CDR3, as DNA: TGTGCCAGCAGCAGGTGGAGCGGGGGGGAGGAGACCCAGTACTTC.

This clonotype was seen repeatedly, ten times or more. The chain recombines TRBV12-3 or TRBV12-4 with TRBJ2-7; 9 nucleotides match TRBD1. V was pared by 4 bases and J by 5 bases, with 6 bases of the junction left unmatched. CDR3 size: 14 residues. The CDR3 loop reads CASSSLTGGHEQYF. CDR3 DNA: TGTGCCAGCAGTTCGCTGACAGGGGGACACGAGCAGTACTTC.

This clonotype was observed a handful of times. The chain joins TRBV6-1 to TRBJ2-5; D gene unclear. V was cut by 5 bases and J by 5 bases, with 15 bases left in between. The CDR3 covers 14 residues. Germline CDR1 MNHNS, CDR2 SASEGT. CDR3 sequence (DNA): TGTGCCAGCAGTCCCCTCCGGTTCCAGGAGACCCAGTACTTC. It codes for CASSPLRFQETQYF.

This clonotype was picked up many times. The rearrangement links TRBV19 to TRBJ1-4; perhaps TRBD1 as D (6 bases). The CDR3 length is 16 residues. The germline CDR1 and CDR2 sequences are LNHDA and SQIVND (reference sequence). The ends were cut back, 7 bases at V and 2 bases at J, with 17 bases in the middle. The CDR3 loop reads CASTPGQGRTNEKLFF. The CDR3 nucleotides read TGTGCCAGTACCCCCGGGCAGGGGAGGACTAATGAAAAACTGTTTTTT.

This clonotype was recorded many times. V and J are TRBV2 and TRBJ1-3; D perhaps matches TRBD1 (5 bases). V was shortened by 0 bases and J by 0 bases, with 6 bases between the two germline ends. The CDR3 runs 15 residues. Germline CDR1 reads SNHLY; CDR2 reads FYNNEI. The CDR3 DNA is TGTGCCAGCAGTGAAGCGGGGGGCTCTGGAAACACCATATATTTT. This sequence encodes CASSEAGGSGNTIYF.

The chain carries TRBV7-2 and TRBJ1-4; D is unresolved. Germline V gene lookup returns CDR1 SGHTA and CDR2 FQGNSA. Trimming took 1 base from V and 8 from J, leaving 14 bases between them. The CDR3 loop spans 15 amino acids. The CDR3 sequence is CASSLDDLLGEKLFF. For the CDR3, the DNA is TGTGCCAGCAGCTTAGACGACTTACTAGGGGAAAAACTGTTTTTT. Combining the CDR3 with reference TRBV7-2 and TRBJ1-4 gives the whole variable domain GAGVSQSPSNKVTEKGKDVELRCDPISGHTALYWYRQSLGQGLEFLIYFQGNSAPDKSGLPSDRFSAERTGGSVSTLTIQRTQQEDSAVYLCASSLDDLLGEKLFFGSGTQLSVL.

The gene calls are TRBV5-4 and TRBJ2-3; no firm D call. Germline-derived CDR1 and CDR2 are SGHNT and YYREEE (reference sequence). Trimming removed 1 base from V and 4 bases from J, with 7 bases in between. There are 13 residues in the CDR3. DNA for the CDR3: TGTGCCAGCAGCTTGTTCATCGCAGATACGCAGTATTTT. Translation gives CASSLFIADTQYF.

The chain combines TRBV20-1 with TRBJ2-3, with TRBD2 matching over 7 bases. V trimming: 5 bases; J trimming: 4 bases; junction bases outside the gene matches: 9. The CDR3 covers 14 residues. CDR1 is DFQATT and CDR2 is SNEGSKA in the germline V gene (reference sequence). The CDR3 DNA sequence: TGCAGTGCTTTCAGCGGGGTGGGCGCAGATACGCAGTATTTT. This encodes CSAFSGVGADTQYF.

V gene TRBV7-9 combines with J gene TRBJ1-6; no definite D call. V lost 1 base and J lost 6, with 4 bases in between. The CDR3 totals 13 residues. Per germline, CDR1 SEHNR and CDR2 FQNEAQ (reference sequence). This chain's CDR3 is CASSLGLNSPLHF. CDR3 DNA sequence: TGTGCCAGCAGCTTAGGACTTAATTCACCCCTCCACTTT.

The chain employs TRBV12-3 or TRBV12-4 and TRBJ2-4; D might be TRBD2 (5 bases). Trimming removed 6 bases from V and 7 bases from J, with 10 bases in between. The CDR3 sequence is 12 residues long. The CDR3 protein is CASSPGTNIQYF. The CDR3 bases are TGTGCCAGCAGCCCGGGAACGAACATTCAGTACTTC.

The V and J genes are TRBV4-1 and TRBJ1-2; D not resolved. This CDR3 has 14 amino acids. Germline V gene data show CDR1 as MGHRA and CDR2 as YSYEKL. Trimming shortened V by 5 bases and J by 0 bases, and 10 bases separated the two germline ends. The CDR3 sequence is CASSYVTSNYGYTF. For the CDR3, the DNA is TGCGCCAGCAGCTACGTAACTTCTAACTATGGCTACACCTTC.

This clonotype was observed a few times. The rearrangement joins TRBV9 to TRBJ2-3; tentative D call: TRBD2 (5 bases). The length of the CDR3 is 20 residues. The V and J ends lost 0 bases and 3 bases respectively, with 26 bases between them. The germline V gene has CDR1 SGDLS and CDR2 YYNGEE. The CDR3 loop reads CASSVGSRSSASKGTDTQYF. CDR3 nucleotides: TGTGCCAGCAGCGTAGGGTCTCGGAGTTCTGCTAGCAAAGGGACAGATACGCAGTATTTT. Variable domain in full (rest from reference TRBV9 and TRBJ2-3): DSGVTQTPKHLITATGQRVTLRCSPRSGDLSVYWYQQSLDQGLQFLIQYYNGEERAKGNILERFSAQQFPDLHSELNLSSLELGDSALYFCASSVGSRSSASKGTDTQYFGPGTRLTVL.

This chain uses TRBV6-6 with TRBJ2-1; possible D gene TRBD1, 5 bases. CDR1 and CDR2 (germline): MNHNY, SVGAGI (reference sequence). The CDR3 contains 14 residues. V dropped 2 bases and J dropped 1 base, with 6 bases sitting between them. CDR3 sequence: CASSYGASYNEQFF. The CDR3 DNA is TGTGCCAGCAGTTACGGGGCTTCCTACAATGAGCAGTTCTTC.

This chain connects TRBV2 to TRBJ2-3, with TRBD2 matching 11 bases. Germline trimming cut 7 bases from V and 1 base from J; bases unmatched to any gene: 7. The germline gives CDR1 SNHLY, CDR2 FYNNEI. The CDR3 loop spans 16 amino acids. The CDR3 protein is CASIPLLAGGTDTQYF. The CDR3 DNA sequence: TGTGCCAGCATCCCTCTACTAGCGGGGGGCACAGATACGCAGTATTTT.

This clonotype was recorded many times. V gene TRBV7-8 combines with J gene TRBJ2-7; D uncertain. CDR1 and CDR2 (germline): SGHVS, FQNEAQ. With 6 bases removed from V and 2 bases from J, the gap between germline ends came to 11 bases. This CDR3 has 13 amino acids. In DNA, the CDR3 is TGTGCCAGCAGTACGGACGCAGCCTACGAGCAGTACTTC. Protein: CASSTDAAYEQYF.

The chain employs TRBV29-1 and TRBJ2-7; no definite D call. Germline loops: CDR1 SQVTM, CDR2 ANQGSEA. Trimming shortened V by 2 bases and J by 0 bases, and 8 bases separated the two germline ends. This CDR3 region has 13 residues. CDR3 sequence: CSVEPDNSYEQYF. In nucleotides, the CDR3 is TGCAGCGTTGAACCTGACAACTCCTACGAGCAGTACTTC.